This T cell receptor (beta chain) stems from a study of control samples from healthy donors and cancer patients. The V gene's germline CDR1 is MDHEN and CDR2 SYDVKM. This CDR3 contains 14 residues. Trimming removed 8 bases at V and 0 bases at J, with 10 bases between. The assay was immunoSEQ multiplex PCR, and TCRdb's table has in-frame clones only and misses some. The sample includes 100,000 to 150,000 clones, about 87% seen only once; the top ten take about 2.7%. The sequenced sample was blood. The origin of this receptor is a man between 60 and 75 years old in good health. V gene TRBV28 combines with J gene TRBJ1-4; no clear D gene. CDR3 in DNA: TGTGCCAGCTCGGGCTTTGCAACTAATGAAAAACTGTTTTTT. Its translation is CASSGFATNEKLFF. Based on the CDR3 plus reference TRBV28 and TRBJ1-4, the full variable domain is DVKVTQSSRYLVKRTGEKVFLECVQDMDHENMFWYRQDPGLGLRLIYFSYDVKMKEKGDIPEGYSVSREKKERFSLILESASTNQTSMYLCASSGFATNEKLFFGSGTQLSVL.